The 13 T cell receptor beta chains presented below share a single source sample, sequenced in a study of blood T cell repertoires in COVID-19 (dated by TCRdb to the early 2020s). Receptor libraries were prepared by the immunoSEQ multiplex PCR assay. The source is immuneACCESS, and TCRdb retained only in-frame sequences with V and J called. Part of the clones is not carried over; for the studies checked, unresolved V genes explain less than half of this, and the remainder is unexplained. Present in this sample are about 150,000 clones, roughly 87% of which were seen just once. Less than 0.95% of the sample is taken by the ten largest. The sequenced sample consisted of peripheral blood. All receptors come from a woman aged 45-60 years with acute or convalescent COVID-19.

The genes are TRBV19 and TRBJ2-7, with 8 bases fitting TRBD2. J was trimmed by 6 bases and V by 3 bases; bases with no gene match: 10. The CDR3 sequence is 15 residues long. Looked up from germline, CDR1 is LNHDA and CDR2 is SQIVND (reference sequence). The CDR3 coding sequence is TGTGCCAGTAGTATGAGGTCGGGAGGGCCCATCGAGCAGTACTTC. Its protein is CASSMRSGGPIEQYF. The whole variable domain, filled in from reference TRBV19 and TRBJ2-7, reads DGGITQSPKYLFRKEGQNVTLSCEQNLNHDAMYWYRQDPGQGLRLIYYSQIVNDFQKGDIAEGYSVSREKKESFPLTVTSAQKNPTAFYLCASSMRSGGPIEQYFGPGTRLTVT.

J is TRBJ1-5 and V is TRBV5-6; tentative D call: TRBD1 (5 bases). V dropped 1 base and J dropped 1 base, with 12 bases sitting between them. The CDR3 has 16 residues. Germline-derived CDR1 and CDR2 are SGHDT and YYEEEE. CDR3 in amino acids: CASSLYLRGSNQPQHF. In nucleotides, the CDR3 is TGTGCCAGCAGCTTGTATTTACGGGGGAGCAATCAGCCCCAGCATTTT.

V usage is TRBV5-1 and J usage is TRBJ2-5; possible D gene TRBD1, 6 bases. V lost 3 bases, J lost 1 base, and 10 bases lay in between. The CDR3 sequence is 14 residues long. CDR1 and CDR2 (germline): SGHRS, YFSETQ. This CDR3 reads CASSSGTFQETQYF. The CDR3 nucleotides read TGCGCCAGCAGCTCTGGGACATTCCAAGAGACCCAGTACTTC.

This clone was recorded once. The gene calls are TRBV10-3 and TRBJ2-1; 10 nucleotides agree with TRBD2. V lost 10 bases, J lost 4 bases, and 4 bases stayed unmatched. The V gene's germline CDR1 is ENHRY and CDR2 SYGVKD. CDR3 length equals 13 residues. The CDR3: CATGTSAYNEQFF. CDR3 DNA sequence: TGTGCCACCGGGACTAGCGCGTACAATGAGCAGTTCTTC.

The rearrangement joins TRBV21-1 to TRBJ2-5; the DNA was not compared with TRBD1, the D call given in the table. TRBV21-1 constitutes a pseudogene. This CDR3 has 14 residues. This CDR3 reads CASSPDRVDETQYF. The CDR3 nucleotides read TGTGCCAGCAGCCCGGACAGGGTAGACGAGACCCAGTACTTC.

The sample holds a few counts of this clone. The chain recombines TRBV7-2 with TRBJ1-2; no firm D call. The V end lost 5 bases, the J end lost 1 base, and 11 bases lay between the germline ends. CDR3 length equals 14 residues. Germline-derived CDR1 and CDR2 are SGHTA and FQGNSA. CDR3 amino acids: CASSALEGNYGYTF. Here the CDR3 DNA reads TGTGCCAGCAGCGCCCTAGAGGGTAACTATGGCTACACCTTC.

This chain connects TRBV6-5 to TRBJ2-1; TRBD2 agrees at 8 bases. This CDR3 is built from 15 residues. V lost 6 bases and J lost 5; bases outside the gene matches: 9. Germline V gene data show CDR1 as MNHEY and CDR2 as SVGAGI. The DNA for the CDR3 is TGTGCCAGCAGCCTAGGACTAGCCCCAAACAATGAGCAGTTCTTC. It yields the protein CASSLGLAPNNEQFF.

This chain uses TRBV9 with TRBJ2-7; D is possibly TRBD2 (5 bases). The length of the CDR3 is 15 residues. CDR1 SGDLS and CDR2 YYNGEE come from the germline V gene. Trimming stripped 0 bases from V and 0 bases from J, with 10 bases between. For the CDR3, the DNA is TGTGCCAGCAGCGTAGGGGTTAGCGCCTCCTACGAGCAGTACTTC. Translating it yields CASSVGVSASYEQYF.

The chain combines TRBV7-6 with TRBJ2-7, with 9 nucleotides matching TRBD1. V gave up 1 base and J gave up 3 bases; unmatched junction bases: 7. The CDR3 consists of 16 residues. Germline values: CDR1 SGHVS, CDR2 FNYEAQ. The chain's CDR3 is CASSLGSGQGFYEQYF. In nucleotides, the CDR3 is TGTGCCAGCAGCTTAGGTTCAGGACAGGGGTTCTACGAGCAGTACTTC. Using reference TRBV7-6 and TRBJ2-7 for the parts outside the CDR3, the full variable domain is GAGVSQSPRYKVTKRGQDVALRCDPISGHVSLYWYRQALGQGPEFLTYFNYEAQQDKSGLPNDRFSAERPEGSISTLTIQRTEQRDSAMYRCASSLGSGQGFYEQYFGPGTRLTVT.

V gene TRBV5-1 combines with J gene TRBJ2-3, with D possibly TRBD2 on 7 matching bases. Trimming removed 4 bases at V and 1 base at J, with 22 bases between. Germline values: CDR1 SGHRS, CDR2 YFSETQ. CDR3 length equals 18 residues. The CDR3 nucleotides read TGCGCCAGCAGCATTTCCGGCGGGGGCCTATACCGCACAGATACGCAGTATTTT. Translation: CASSISGGGLYRTDTQYF.

The chain recombines TRBV7-3 with TRBJ1-1, with unresolved D. V was pared by 5 bases and J by 1 base, with 8 bases between. CDR3 size: 13 residues. Per the germline V gene, CDR1 is SGHTA and CDR2 is FQGTGA. CDR3 in DNA: TGTGCCAGCAGCCCTTTAAAGAACACTGAAGCTTTCTTT. Its translation is CASSPLKNTEAFF.

Points on this clone: The sample carries other DNA sequences with the same CDR3. This chain uses TRBV5-1 with TRBJ1-1; 8 bases map to TRBD1. The CDR3 runs to 14 residues. V was clipped by 4 bases and J by 2 bases; unmatched bases: 4. CDR1 and CDR2 from the germline V gene are SGHRS and YFSETQ. CDR3 protein: CASSLGTGNTEAFF. As DNA, the CDR3 is TGCGCCAGCAGCCTGGGGACAGGTAACACTGAAGCTTTCTTT.

In its sample, this clone was seen once. The chain couples TRBV30 to TRBJ2-5; 10 positions agree with TRBD2. The germline V gene encodes CDR1 GTSNPN and CDR2 SVGIG (reference sequence). The CDR3 has 14 residues. V was pared by 5 bases and J by 5 bases, with 8 bases of the junction left unmatched. CDR3 protein: CAWDSGRIGETQYF. CDR3 DNA sequence: TGTGCCTGGGATAGCGGGAGGATAGGGGAGACCCAGTACTTC.